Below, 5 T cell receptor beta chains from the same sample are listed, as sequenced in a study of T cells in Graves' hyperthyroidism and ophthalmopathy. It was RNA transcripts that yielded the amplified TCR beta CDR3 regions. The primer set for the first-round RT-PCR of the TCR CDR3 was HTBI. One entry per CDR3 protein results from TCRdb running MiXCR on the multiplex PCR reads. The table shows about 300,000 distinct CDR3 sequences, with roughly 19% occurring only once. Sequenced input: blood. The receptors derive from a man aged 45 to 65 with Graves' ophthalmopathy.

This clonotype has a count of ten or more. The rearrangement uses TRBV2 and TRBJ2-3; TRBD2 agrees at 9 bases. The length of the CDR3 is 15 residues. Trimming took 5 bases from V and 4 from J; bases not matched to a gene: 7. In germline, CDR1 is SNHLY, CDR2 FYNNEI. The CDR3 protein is CASSLGAGGSDTQYF. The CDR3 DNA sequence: TGTGCCAGCAGTCTCGGAGCGGGAGGTTCAGATACGCAGTATTTT.

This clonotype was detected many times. The CDR3 loop is CASRLLADSTDTQYF. In nucleotides, the CDR3 is TGCGCCAGCAGACTACTAGCGGATTCCACAGATACGCAGTATTTT. The chain is built from TRBV5-1 and TRBJ2-3; 8 nucleotides line up with TRBD2. Unmatched junction bases numbered 7, after V lost 5 bases and J lost 2 bases. Germline assignment: CDR1 SGHRS and CDR2 YFSETQ. The CDR3 has 15 residues.

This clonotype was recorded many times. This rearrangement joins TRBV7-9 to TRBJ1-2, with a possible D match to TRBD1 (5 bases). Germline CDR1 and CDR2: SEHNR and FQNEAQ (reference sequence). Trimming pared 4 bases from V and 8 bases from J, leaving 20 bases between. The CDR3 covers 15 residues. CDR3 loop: CASSSLQVEVYGYTF. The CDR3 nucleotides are TGTGCCAGCAGCTCCTTACAGGTTGAGGTGTACGGCTACACCTTC.

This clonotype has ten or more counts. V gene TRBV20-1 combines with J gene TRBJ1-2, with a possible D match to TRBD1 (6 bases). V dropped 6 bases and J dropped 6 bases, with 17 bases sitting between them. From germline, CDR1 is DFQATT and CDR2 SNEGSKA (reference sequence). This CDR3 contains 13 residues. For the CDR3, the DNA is TGCAGTGCCCCCGGGGGGGGCGCAAATGGCTACACCTTC. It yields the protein CSAPGGGANGYTF.

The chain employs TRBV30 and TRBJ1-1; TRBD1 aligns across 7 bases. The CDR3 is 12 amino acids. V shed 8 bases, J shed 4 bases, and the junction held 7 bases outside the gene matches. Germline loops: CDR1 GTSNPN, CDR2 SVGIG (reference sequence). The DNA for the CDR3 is TGTGCCGGACAGGTTGGGGGCACTGAAGCTTTCTTT. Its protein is CAGQVGGTEAFF.